The T cell receptor (beta chain) under discussion was sequenced for a study of shared clonotypes between healthy human individuals (dated by TCRdb to the early 2020s). Describing the broader study: The cohort included three men and two women between 18 and 49 years of age. For each donor, CD4 naive and CD4 memory were each given three plates, CD8 naive was given two plates, and CD8 memory was given one plate. To estimate repertoire size and how much clonotypes are shared between individuals, the study performed deep sequencing of blood TCR repertoires from a few healthy adults. Libraries were prepared and TCR repertoires were sequenced by different laboratories using diverse techniques, in order to increase sequencing depth and limit assay-specific biases. Per donor, leukapheresis produced somewhere between about 0.94 and 9 billion PBMCs. What the study reported, not specific to this receptor: Clonotypes shared by all four sorted-subset donors showed higher generation probabilities than non-shared clonotypes. Sharing across a handful of donors was observed for about 5% of naive CD4, over 3% of naive CD8, 2% to 2.5% of memory CD4, and roughly 0.4% of memory CD8 clonotypes. Based on pairwise subsampling, the degree of clonotype sharing among donors was expected to be affected by sequencing depth. The genetic and exposure-history diversity represented was limited by the small number of donors. Sampling was restricted to blood, and TCR repertoires in tissue are likely to differ from TCR repertoires in blood. Larger estimated clonotype richness was generally found for naive subsets than for memory subsets. Even with the large sequencing depth, rarefaction of the sorted-subset datasets indicated that sequencing was incomplete.

The donors were healthy, HIV-negative adults who had no recently reported acute infections or vaccinations. Every donor was a Caucasian adult residing in Nashville, Tennessee, USA. CD4+ T cells were enriched by magnetic negative selection; naive cells were then positively selected on CD45RA, and the negative fraction formed the memory subset. Blood was collected by leukapheresis, and PBMCs were isolated by Ficoll-Histopaque density gradient centrifugation and then cryopreserved in liquid nitrogen vapor phase. Purity and quantity of every magnetically sorted T cell population were checked by analytical flow cytometry. Genomic DNA was isolated from every sorted fraction and measured by UV absorbance on a Nanodrop 2000c. As regards this clone: The specificity of this receptor is unknown. No base qualities exist here, and no much larger clone lies one base off it.

Using the deep immunoSEQ assay, TCR CDR3 regions were amplified from genomic DNA by multiplex PCR. Extracted genomic DNA from each cell subset was distributed evenly across all wells of several immunoSEQ 96-well plates, and each plate was treated as a replicate. For sorted subsets, approximately 190 ng genomic DNA, equal to tens of thousands of T cell genomes, was loaded into each replicate PCR. Purified libraries were measured with a Qubit 3.0 fluorometer, size-checked on a Bioanalyzer 2100, and measured again with the KAPA Library Quantification kit. Every immunoSEQ 96-well plate was sequenced on a dedicated single-read 150-cycle Illumina NextSeq 550 flow cell. For the original study's pipeline: Because the immunoSEQ output held only junctional sequences and lacked quality scores, the filtering could not match the filtering applied to full-length reads. Sequences were annotated with PyIR, a Python wrapper for IgBLAST v1.9, using IMGT germline references to assign V/J genes and CDR3. Reads with weak V/J assignments (E-value above 1e-6), missing CDR3, stop codons, out-of-frame junctions, or ambiguous translated residues were removed. A V3J clonotype was defined by an identical inferred V gene, J gene, and CDR3 amino acid sequence. Percentage overlap between repertoires was computed as shared unique clonotypes divided by the size of the smaller repertoire. Three approaches were used to assess repertoire richness: RTK rarefaction, the Chao1 estimator, and Recon v2.1 estimates of unobserved clonotypes. For all TCRbeta clonotypes obtained by the gDNA method from four donors, generation probabilities were computed with OLGA. TCRdb took over this immuneACCESS table, retaining in-frame rearrangements with V and J assigned. Such tables are incomplete; in checked studies, under half of the missing clones stem from an unresolved V gene, and the remainder is unexplained. V and J calls and clone size come straight from that table; D and trimming were deduced from the DNA. For this sample there are about 1.5 million clones; 95% to 99% appear just once. The leading ten clones occupy about 0.42% of the sample.

V loses 8 bases, J loses 0 bases, and the germline ends lie 11 bases apart. The CDR3 covers 14 residues, taking in both the cysteine and the phenylalanine. Only CDR3 DNA is held: 42 bases, read in frame from base 1. CDR1 and CDR2 are read off the germline V gene as SGHTA and FQGNSA. The sequenced sample was naive CD4+ T cells sorted from blood. What the cell subset or site label conveys for this sample: CD45RA+ positively selected. Recombination linked TRBV7-2 to TRBJ2-1, with TRBD1 as a weak D call on 5 bases. This TCR came from a young man in good health. The CDR3 corresponds to CASRSQGSYNEQFF. At the DNA level, the sequence is TGTGCCAGCCGATCCCAGGGCTCCTACAATGAGCAGTTCTTC.